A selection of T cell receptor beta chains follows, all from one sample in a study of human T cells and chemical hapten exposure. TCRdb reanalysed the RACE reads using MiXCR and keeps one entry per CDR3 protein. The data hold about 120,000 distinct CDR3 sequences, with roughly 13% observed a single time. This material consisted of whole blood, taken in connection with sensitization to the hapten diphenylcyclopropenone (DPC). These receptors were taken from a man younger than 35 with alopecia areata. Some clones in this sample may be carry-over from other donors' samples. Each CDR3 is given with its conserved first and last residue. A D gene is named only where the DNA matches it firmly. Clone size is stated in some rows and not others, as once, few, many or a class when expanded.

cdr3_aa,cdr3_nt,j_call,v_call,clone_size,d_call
CAARRAGIMFGSGNTIYF,TGTGCCGCCAGAAGGGCAGGGATAATGTTCGGCTCTGGAAACACCATATATTTT,TRBJ1-3,TRBV2,.,.
CASTSGGDRDTEAFF,TGTGCCAGCACCTCTGGGGGGGATCGGGACACTGAAGCTTTCTTT,TRBJ1-1,TRBV12-3/TRBV12-4,.,.
CASTPDRATSGNTIYF,TGTGCCAGCACCCCTGACAGGGCGACCTCTGGAAACACCATATATTTT,TRBJ1-3,TRBV5-5,.,TRBD1
CSAGTGNEKLFF,TGCAGCGCTGGGACAGGGAACGAAAAACTGTTTTTT,TRBJ1-4,TRBV29-1,few,TRBD1
CASSLGAKPTEAFF,TGCGCCAGCAGCTTGGGGGCCAAGCCCACTGAAGCTTTCTTT,TRBJ1-1,TRBV5-1,.,.
CSAPFSSYNSPLHF,TGCAGTGCCCCGTTCAGCTCCTATAATTCACCCCTCCACTTT,TRBJ1-6,TRBV20-1,many,.
CASSPTGRRGTDTQYF,TGTGCCAGCAGCCCCACAGGGAGGCGGGGCACAGATACGCAGTATTTT,TRBJ2-3,TRBV28,.,.
CASSPGGAWGGEQYF,TGTGCCAGCAGCCCAGGGGGGGCCTGGGGCGGCGAGCAGTACTTC,TRBJ2-7,TRBV9,few,.
CASSNVRTTNTEAFF,TGTGCCAGCAGCAACGTCAGGACTACGAACACTGAAGCTTTCTTT,TRBJ1-1,TRBV7-9,few,.
CSDGSGGGEQFF,TGCAGCGATGGATCAGGGGGCGGTGAGCAGTTCTTC,TRBJ2-1,TRBV29-1,.,TRBD1
CSARDMDRGIHEQYF,TGCAGTGCTAGAGATATGGACAGGGGCATCCACGAGCAGTACTTC,TRBJ2-7,TRBV20-1,.,TRBD1
CASRKDRGSNTGELFF,TGTGCCAGCAGAAAGGACAGGGGTTCGAACACCGGGGAGCTGTTTTTT,TRBJ2-2,TRBV6-2/TRBV6-3,many,TRBD1